Listed here is a single T cell receptor (beta chain). Its antigen is currently not known. Qualities for individual bases were not recorded, and no much larger clone is one base off. These data originate in a study of a mutant IDH1 vaccine in newly diagnosed glioma (dated by TCRdb to about 2021). In terms of the full investigation: Across visits V03 through V10, patients got a total of eight vaccinations, given in weeks 1, 3, 5, 7, 11, 15, 19 and 23. In the chemotherapy-containing groups, vaccination started alongside temozolomide cycles, whereas in patients who had radiotherapy alone it started 4-6 weeks after radiotherapy. Of the approximately 34 patients who were treated, 62.5% were male and around 38% were female, and the mean age was about 40 years. Before enrollment, most patients had been given radiochemotherapy with temozolomide as standard therapy, while the rest had received either radiotherapy alone or temozolomide alone. Peripheral blood was drawn at six visits: V03 (baseline), V05, V07, V10, V12 and V13. For exploratory analyses, 25 to 30 treated patients had longitudinal TCRB deep sequencing done wherever samples were available.

The time point label, read with the paper, signifies: week 23, last vaccination. Each vaccine dose was 300 ug of a 20-mer mutant IDH1 peptide in Montanide, given subcutaneously with topical imiquimod. All donors had newly diagnosed IDH1-mutant astrocytomas of WHO grade 3 or 4 that showed loss of nuclear ATRX. The samples were drawn from NOA16, a multicentre, single-arm, open-label phase I trial in Germany that tested a mutant IDH1 peptide vaccine in humans for the first time. Genomic DNA for TCRB sequencing was extracted from EDTA blood using the DNeasy Blood and Tissue Kit. The library was produced with the immunoSEQ multiplex PCR assay. Rearranged TCR beta chain sequences were amplified using the hsTCRB Kit according to the manufacturer's protocol. TCRB libraries were sequenced on an Illumina MiSeq. The authors' analysis ran thus. Demultiplexing, trimming and gene mapping were performed with the kit vendor's proprietary platform. TCRdb carries this immuneACCESS record with in-frame sequences only. Its versions omit some clonotypes, under half of them owing to an unresolved V gene in the studies checked, with the rest unexplained. V, J and clone size are taken as reported in that table, and D and trimming were inferred from the DNA itself. The sample table lists under 45,000 clones, 85% to 95% of them with a count of one. The top ten clonotypes cover 3.9% of the sample.

What the research found in general, with its limitations: According to the authors, sample limitations meant that analyses of patient blood samples could not be reproduced. Changes in the top peripheral T cell clonotypes picked up by TCRB sequencing did not appear to be linked to pseudoprogression. Vaccine-induced immune responses across multiple MHC alleles were detected in approximately 93% of patients. Availability determined which PBMC samples were chosen for TCRB deep sequencing.

Germline trimming amounts to 6 bases on V and 0 bases on J, with 8 as the count of junction bases outside the gene matches. CDR1 and CDR2 were assigned from the germline V gene (reference sequence) as LNHDA and SQIVND. The CDR3 covers 15 residues, taking in both the cysteine and the phenylalanine. Kept here is only the CDR3 DNA, which spans 45 bases and is read in frame from base 1. The rearrangement joined TRBV19 to TRBJ2-7; TRBD1 fits 7 bases in the junction. The material sequenced was PBMCs, taken from a glioma patient whose treatment included an IDH1 peptide vaccine. This TCR derives from a man aged 45 to 65 with glioma. The CDR3 region reads CASSPLDRDSYEQYF. The DNA is as follows: TGTGCCAGTAGCCCCCTCGACAGGGACTCCTACGAGCAGTACTTC.